The 9 T cell receptor beta chains in this list originate from one sample, sequenced in a study of metastatic and nonmetastatic thyroid tumors. TCRdb called clones again from the PCR reads with MiXCR. The sample consists of about 15,000 clones, 23% of them appearing once. None of the patients had undergone any treatment ahead of thyroid surgery. The sequencing sample was made of tumor tissue. Receptor source: a female donor with papillary thyroid cancer or a benign thyroid nodule (not recorded which). Some clones in this sample may be carry-over from other donors' samples.

This clone was recorded a few times. This rearrangement joins TRBV6-1 to TRBJ1-5; D perhaps matches TRBD1 (5 bases). Looked up from germline, CDR1 is MNHNS and CDR2 is SASEGT. CDR3 length equals 15 residues. Between the trimmed V and J ends, which lost 5 bases and 2 bases, there was a span of 13 bases. The CDR3 loop reads CASSQVRVGNQPQHF. The CDR3 DNA follows: TGTGCCAGCAGTCAAGTCAGGGTAGGCAATCAGCCCCAGCATTTT.

This clone was counted only a few times. This sequence joins TRBV12-3 or TRBV12-4 and TRBJ2-5, with a tentative D call TRBD1 (5 bases). This CDR3 comprises 14 residues. Trimming shortened V by 2 bases and J by 8 bases, and 15 bases separated the two germline ends. The CDR3, as DNA: TGTGCCAGCAGTTTACACGGCGGACAATATACCCAGTACTTC. Translated, it gives CASSLHGGQYTQYF.

With respect to this clone: Relative to the germline gene, one junction end is altered; a read error may explain this. The chain joins TRBV20-1 to TRBJ2-7; unclear D gene. Per the germline V gene, CDR1 is DFQATT and CDR2 is SNEGSKA (reference sequence). This CDR3 is built from 13 residues. CDR3: CGATPNSPYEKYF. The CDR3 bases are TGCGGTGCTACACCCAATTCACCATACGAGAAGTACTTC.

This clone was picked up a small number of times. The CDR3 nucleotides read TGCAGCGCCGGCAGGGGACTAGCAAGCACCGGGGAGCTGTTTTTT. It is translated as CSAGRGLASTGELFF. The chain uses TRBV29-1 and TRBJ2-2, with TRBD2 matching over 9 bases. This CDR3 is 15 amino acids long. The germline V gene encodes CDR1 SQVTM and CDR2 ANQGSEA. The V and J ends lost 7 bases and 4 bases, in that order; junction bases with no gene match: 10.

The chain uses TRBV19 and TRBJ2-1; TRBD2 might be the D (5 bases). The CDR3 runs to 16 residues. The V end lost 4 bases, the J end lost 5 bases, and 18 bases lay between the germline ends. Germline CDR1 LNHDA, CDR2 SQIVND (reference sequence). CDR3 region: CASSTLGGRRDNEQFF. CDR3 bases: TGTGCCAGTAGTACCCTAGGAGGTCGACGGGACAATGAGCAGTTCTTC.

This clone showed up many times. This chain links TRBV3-1 with TRBJ2-1; TRBD2 matches at 13 bases. The CDR3 loop spans 18 amino acids. V lost 5 bases, J lost 7 bases, and 14 bases stayed unmatched. Germline-derived CDR1 and CDR2 are LGHDT and YNNKEL (reference sequence). Here the CDR3 DNA reads TGTGCCAGCAGCGGTGGGACTAGCGGGATCGAGTTAGTGAATGAGCAGTTCTTC. It yields the protein CASSGGTSGIELVNEQFF.

This clone was seen more than once but under ten times. The V and J genes are TRBV28 and TRBJ1-2, with unresolved D. In germline, CDR1 is MDHEN, CDR2 SYDVKM. CDR3 length: 15 residues. V was clipped by 4 bases and J by 4 bases, with 16 bases between them. The CDR3 region is CASSSNGGYGYGYTF. CDR3 nucleotides: TGTGCCAGCAGTTCGAACGGAGGTTATGGCTATGGCTACACCTTC.

The chain combines TRBV7-9 with TRBJ1-4, with 10 bases aligning to TRBD1. With V trimmed by 5 bases and J by 4 bases, 4 bases remained unmatched. CDR1 SEHNR and CDR2 FQNEAQ come from the germline V gene (reference sequence). This CDR3 has 15 amino acids. The CDR3 nucleotides are TGTGCCAGCAGCAGACGGACAGGGGGTAATGAAAAACTGTTTTTT. Translating it yields CASSRRTGGNEKLFF.

This clone was counted at least ten times. The rearrangement joins TRBV20-1 to TRBJ1-5, with D possibly matching TRBD1 (5 bases). Trimming left V 3 bases short and J 3 bases short, with 12 bases between. This CDR3 spans 14 amino acids. The germline V gene encodes CDR1 DFQATT and CDR2 SNEGSKA (reference sequence). The DNA for the CDR3 is TGCAGTGCTAGGGGGACGGGGTTCAATCAGCCCCAGCATTTT. It encodes CSARGTGFNQPQHF.